This T cell receptor beta chain is drawn from a study of long-term antiretroviral therapy in people with HIV. Study observations and caveats: Clonal expansions arising prior to ART prevailed in the repertoire at every time point. Blood collection from the mid-2000s to the late 2010s possibly occurred under older ART regimens. When set beside controls, HIV repertoires had CDR3 length ranges that were narrower.

This was the immunoSEQ v3.0 assay at survey level. Each sample aimed for roughly 35,000-50,000 sequenced T-cell genomes. The data were produced by immunoSEQ multiplex PCR, yet TCRdb's version contains in-frame clones alone and is incomplete. The sample has about 35,000 clones; approximately 74% are singletons. Turning to this clone: The antigen is undetermined.

CDR1 is KGHSH and CDR2 is LQKENI in the germline V gene. The CDR3 has 14 amino acids. The V and J ends lost 6 bases and 4 bases, in that order; junction bases with no gene match: 6. The rearrangement uses TRBV18 and TRBJ1-3, with 7 bases that match TRBD1. The sample was unsorted PBMCs, taken 3 years after starting antiretroviral therapy. The sequence was collected from a man aged 50 to 59 with HIV. The CDR3 nucleotides read TGTGCCAGCTCGAGGGGGCTGGAAGGAAACACCATATATTTT. It encodes CASSRGLEGNTIYF.